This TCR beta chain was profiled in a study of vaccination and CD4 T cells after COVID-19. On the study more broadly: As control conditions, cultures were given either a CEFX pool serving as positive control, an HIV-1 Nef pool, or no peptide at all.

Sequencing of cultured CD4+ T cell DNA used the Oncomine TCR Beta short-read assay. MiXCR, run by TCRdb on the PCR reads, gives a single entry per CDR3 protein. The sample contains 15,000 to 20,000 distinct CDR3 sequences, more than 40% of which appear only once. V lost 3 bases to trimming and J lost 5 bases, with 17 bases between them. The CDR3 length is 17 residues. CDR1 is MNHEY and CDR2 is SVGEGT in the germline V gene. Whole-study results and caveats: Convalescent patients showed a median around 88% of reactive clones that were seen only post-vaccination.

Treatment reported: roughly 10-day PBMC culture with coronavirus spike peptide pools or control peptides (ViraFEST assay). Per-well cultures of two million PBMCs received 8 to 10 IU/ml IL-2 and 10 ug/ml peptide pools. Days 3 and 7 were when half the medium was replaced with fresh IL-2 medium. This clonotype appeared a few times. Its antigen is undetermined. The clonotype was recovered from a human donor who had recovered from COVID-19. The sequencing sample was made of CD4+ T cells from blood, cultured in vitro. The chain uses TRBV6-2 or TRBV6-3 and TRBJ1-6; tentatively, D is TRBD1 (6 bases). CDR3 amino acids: CASSYMDSGVNNSPLHF. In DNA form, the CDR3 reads TGTGCCAGCAGTTATATGGACAGCGGCGTGAATAATTCACCCCTCCACTTT.